A selection of T cell receptor beta chains follows, all from one sample in a study of radiotherapy plus CTLA-4 blockade in lung cancer. Sequencing was performed with immunoSEQ multiplex PCR; in TCRdb, only in-frame clones are kept and a portion is missing. The data contain 62,000 or so clones, around 80% of them singletons. Specimen: peripheral blood, collected from a patient treated with radiotherapy plus ipilimumab. The receptors originated from a human donor with non-small cell lung cancer who had a complete response to radiotherapy plus ipilimumab. The CDR3 runs from the conserved cysteine through the conserved F or W. The D gene is left open where the match is weak. Some rows mark clone size as missing; the rest say once, few, many or name a class of expanded clone.

TRBV29-1	-	-	TRBJ1-1	CSVVQGRTEAFF	TGCAGCGTCGTACAGGGCCGCACTGAAGCTTTCTTT
TRBV10-3	TRBD1	-	TRBJ1-5	CAISETYRGYSNQPQHF	TGTGCCATCAGTGAGACCTACAGGGGCTATAGCAATCAGCCCCAGCATTTT
TRBV6-5	-	few	TRBJ1-5	CASGRGGGQPQHF	TGTGCCAGCGGCCGGGGGGGCGGACAGCCCCAGCATTTT
TRBV21-1	-	once	TRBJ1-5	CASSNRGGGQPQHF	TGTGCCAGCAGCAATAGAGGGGGTGGTCAGCCCCAGCATTTT
TRBV14	TRBD1	-	TRBJ1-6	CASSRQDRFNSPLHF	TGTGCCAGCAGCCGCCAGGACAGGTTTAATTCACCCCTCCACTTT
TRBV18	-	-	TRBJ2-5	CASSPRTARIVTQYF	TGTGCCAGCTCACCACGGACAGCTAGAATTGTGACCCAGTACTTC
TRBV15	-	once	TRBJ1-4	CATRGGGTTNEKLFF	TGTGCCACCAGAGGGGGGGGGACAACTAATGAAAAACTGTTTTTT
TRBV7-9	-	few	TRBJ1-2	CASSLALRHRYGYTF	TGTGCCAGCAGCTTAGCGCTACGACACCGATATGGCTACACCTTC
TRBV6-5	-	-	TRBJ1-1	CASCQTQGTEAFF	TGTGCCAGCTGCCAAACACAGGGCACTGAAGCTTTCTTT
TRBV10-3	TRBD2	-	TRBJ2-1	CAISESLADYNEQFF	TGTGCCATCAGTGAGTCCCTAGCGGACTACAATGAGCAGTTCTTC
TRBV4-1	TRBD1	-	TRBJ1-2	CASSPPDRANYGYTF	TGCGCCAGCAGCCCTCCGGACAGGGCAAACTATGGCTACACCTTC
TRBV6-6	-	-	TRBJ1-3	CASSRSSDLGNTIYF	TGTGCCAGCAGCCGCAGTAGTGATCTCGGAAACACCATATATTTT
TRBV19	-	-	TRBJ1-5	CASSISYLGNQPQHF	TGTGCCAGTAGTATTTCCTACTTGGGCAATCAGCCCCAGCATTTT
TRBV9	-	-	TRBJ2-3	CASSVESDTQYF	TGTGCCAGCAGCGTAGAGTCAGATACGCAGTATTTT
TRBV7-8	-	once	TRBJ2-1	CASSLLVSSYNEQFF	TGTGCCAGCAGCTTACTAGTGAGCTCCTACAATGAGCAGTTCTTC
TRBV5-4	TRBD2	-	TRBJ2-5	CASSFRLAGVETQYF	TGTGCCAGCAGCTTCCGACTAGCGGGAGTGGAGACCCAGTACTTC
TRBV19	TRBD1	-	TRBJ1-2	CASSIPPRTGLYGYTF	TGTGCCAGTAGTATTCCCCCCCGGACAGGGCTGTATGGCTACACCTTC
TRBV9	TRBD2	-	TRBJ2-3	CASSSLAGEGAQYF	TGTGCCAGCAGCTCACTAGCGGGAGAGGGTGCGCAGTATTTT
TRBV11-3	-	-	TRBJ2-2	CASSLTAGLMGTGELFF	TGTGCCAGCAGCTTAACTGCAGGATTAATGGGCACCGGGGAGCTGTTTTTT
TRBV5-1	TRBD1	-	TRBJ1-1	CASSLVDDRGSTEAFF	TGCGCCAGCAGCTTGGTCGACGACAGGGGATCCACTGAAGCTTTCTTT
TRBV28	TRBD1	-	TRBJ1-5	CASSLATGAQPQHF	TGTGCCAGCAGTTTGGCGACAGGGGCACAGCCCCAGCATTTT
TRBV30	-	-	TRBJ1-2	CAWTGTRVGYGYTF	TGTGCCTGGACAGGGACTAGGGTTGGCTATGGCTACACCTTC
TRBV29-1	-	-	TRBJ2-3	CSVAASSTDTQYF	TGCAGCGTTGCAGCTTCTAGCACAGATACGCAGTATTTT
TRBV7-9	-	-	TRBJ2-7	CASSFGARPPYEQYF	TGTGCCAGCAGCTTCGGGGCCCGCCCTCCCTACGAGCAGTACTTC
TRBV28	-	-	TRBJ2-1	CASSSGTRYNEQFF	TGTGCCAGCAGTTCCGGGACACGTTACAATGAGCAGTTCTTC
TRBV30	TRBD1	-	TRBJ1-2	CAWSMTGANYGYTF	TGTGCCTGGAGTATGACAGGGGCTAACTATGGCTACACCTTC
TRBV7-9	TRBD1	-	TRBJ1-5	CASSTTGEPQHF	TGTGCCAGCAGCACTACAGGGGAACCCCAGCATTTT
TRBV5-1	TRBD2	-	TRBJ2-7	CASSLSIAGGYEQYF	TGCGCCAGCAGCTTGTCGATAGCGGGGGGCTACGAGCAGTACTTC
TRBV5-1	TRBD1	-	TRBJ2-1	CASSWGQTSSYNEQFF	TGCGCCAGCAGCTGGGGACAGACGAGCTCCTACAATGAGCAGTTCTTC
TRBV28	-	-	TRBJ1-2	CASSLPAGDGYTF	TGTGCCAGCAGTTTACCCGCCGGGGATGGCTACACCTTC
TRBV6-5	-	-	TRBJ1-6	CAVSRGLDSPLHF	TGTGCCGTAAGCCGGGGATTGGATTCACCCCTCCACTTT
TRBV6-5	-	-	TRBJ2-7	CASRPSYEQYF	TGTGCCAGCAGACCGTCCTACGAGCAGTACTTC
TRBV15	TRBD1	-	TRBJ2-2	CATSIPPGQGASGELFF	TGTGCCACCAGCATCCCCCCAGGACAGGGGGCGTCCGGGGAGCTGTTTTTT
TRBV11-2	-	-	TRBJ2-2	CASSPRADGELFF	TGTGCCAGCAGCCCCAGGGCGGACGGGGAGCTGTTTTTT
TRBV6-5	TRBD1	once	TRBJ2-7	CASSYDRGQGEQYF	TGTGCCAGCAGTTACGACAGGGGGCAAGGCGAGCAGTACTTC
TRBV2	TRBD2	-	TRBJ2-3	CASSVGLAGTDTQYF	TGTGCCAGCAGTGTCGGACTAGCGGGAACAGATACGCAGTATTTT
TRBV27	TRBD1	-	TRBJ2-1	CASSLIQTGGADNEQFF	TGTGCCAGCAGTCTAATTCAAACAGGGGGCGCAGACAATGAGCAGTTCTTC
TRBV29-1	-	-	TRBJ2-2	CSGASTGELFF	TGCAGCGGGGCTAGCACCGGGGAGCTGTTTTTT
TRBV13	TRBD2	-	TRBJ2-1	CASSLVRGRDNEQFF	TGTGCCAGCAGCTTAGTACGCGGGAGGGACAATGAGCAGTTCTTC
TRBV27	TRBD2	few	TRBJ2-1	CASSLSTSGGAVYNEQFF	TGTGCCAGCAGTTTATCGACTAGCGGGGGGGCCGTCTACAATGAGCAGTTCTTC
TRBV18	TRBD1	-	TRBJ2-7	CASSPRDRLTYEQYF	TGTGCCAGCTCACCAAGGGACAGGCTCACCTACGAGCAGTACTTC
TRBV7-2	-	-	TRBJ1-5	CASSPSNQPQHF	TGTGCCAGCAGCCCGAGCAATCAGCCCCAGCATTTT
TRBV7-9	TRBD2	-	TRBJ2-7	CASSLATRGGSYEQYF	TGTGCCAGCAGCTTAGCGACTCGCGGGGGATCCTACGAGCAGTACTTC